The TCR beta chain described here comes from a study of beta chain features in type 1 diabetes. Overall study findings and caveats: Within patients, naive, central memory and Treg TCRB repertoires seemed more similar than within healthy donors. A moderate, significant TCRB CDR3 shortening appeared in type 1 diabetes across four CD4+ subsets.

Expressed TCRB transcripts were sequenced because the isolated RNA had all been reverse transcribed beforehand. The method was immunoSEQ multiplex PCR; TCRdb's version includes in-frame clones alone and lacks a portion of them. Among roughly 330,000 clones listed, approximately 15% were seen once. In germline, CDR1 is MNHEY, CDR2 SVGAGI. CDR3 length: 12 residues. V lost 7 bases to trimming and J lost 9 bases, with 13 bases between them. To note about this clone: Its specificity is not known.

The J gene is TRBJ2-1, the V gene TRBV6-5, with D perhaps TRBD2 (6 bases). The sequencing input was naive CD4+ T cells from blood. This clonotype originated in a woman younger than 30 with type 1 diabetes. CDR3 region: CASTRLGGEQFF. CDR3 nucleotides: TGTGCCAGCACCCGACTGGGGGGTGAGCAGTTCTTC.